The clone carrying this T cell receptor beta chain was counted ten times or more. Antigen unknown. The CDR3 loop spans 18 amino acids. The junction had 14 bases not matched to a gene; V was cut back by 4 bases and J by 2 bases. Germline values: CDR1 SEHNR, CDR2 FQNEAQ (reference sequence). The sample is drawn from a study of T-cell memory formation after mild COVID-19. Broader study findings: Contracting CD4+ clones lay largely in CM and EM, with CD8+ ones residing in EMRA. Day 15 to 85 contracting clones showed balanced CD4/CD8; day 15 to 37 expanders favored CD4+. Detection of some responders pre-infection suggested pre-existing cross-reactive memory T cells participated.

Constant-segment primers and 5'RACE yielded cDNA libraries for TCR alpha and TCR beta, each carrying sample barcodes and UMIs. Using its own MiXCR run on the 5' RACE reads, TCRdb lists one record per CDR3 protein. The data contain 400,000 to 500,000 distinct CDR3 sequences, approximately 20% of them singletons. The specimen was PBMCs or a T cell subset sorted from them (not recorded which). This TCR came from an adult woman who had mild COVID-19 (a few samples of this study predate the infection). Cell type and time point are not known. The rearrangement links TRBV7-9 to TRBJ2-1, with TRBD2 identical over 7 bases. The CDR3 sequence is CASSSKRGENHAYNEQFF. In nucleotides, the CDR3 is TGTGCCAGCAGCTCCAAGCGGGGAGAAAATCATGCCTACAATGAGCAGTTCTTC.